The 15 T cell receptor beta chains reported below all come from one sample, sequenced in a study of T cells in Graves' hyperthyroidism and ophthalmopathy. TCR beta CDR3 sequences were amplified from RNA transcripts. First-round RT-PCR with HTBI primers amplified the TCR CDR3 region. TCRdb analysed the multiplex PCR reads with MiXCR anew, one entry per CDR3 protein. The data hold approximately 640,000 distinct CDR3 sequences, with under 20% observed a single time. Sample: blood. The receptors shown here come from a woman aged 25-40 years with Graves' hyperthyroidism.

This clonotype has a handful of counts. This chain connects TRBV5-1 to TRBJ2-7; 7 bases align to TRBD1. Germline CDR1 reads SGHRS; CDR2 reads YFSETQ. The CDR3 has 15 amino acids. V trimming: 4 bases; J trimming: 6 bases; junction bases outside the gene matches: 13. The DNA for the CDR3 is TGCGCCAGCAGCCCACCAAACGGACAGGCCGGCGAGCAGTACTTC. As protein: CASSPPNGQAGEQYF.

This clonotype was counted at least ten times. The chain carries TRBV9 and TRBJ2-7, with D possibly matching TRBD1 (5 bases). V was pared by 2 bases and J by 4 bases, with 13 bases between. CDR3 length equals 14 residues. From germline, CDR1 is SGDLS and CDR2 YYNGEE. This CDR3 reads CASSVDPAGYEQYF. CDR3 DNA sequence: TGTGCCAGCAGCGTGGATCCCGCAGGGTACGAGCAGTACTTC.

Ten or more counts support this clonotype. Here the CDR3 DNA reads TGCAGTGCTAGAGATCGGATTAGAACCTACGAGCAGTACTTC. As protein: CSARDRIRTYEQYF. This chain connects TRBV20-1 to TRBJ2-7; D call uncertain. Germline V gene sequence: CDR1 DFQATT, CDR2 SNEGSKA (reference sequence). The CDR3 consists of 14 residues. V lost 0 bases and J 2 bases, leaving 11 bases between the germline ends.

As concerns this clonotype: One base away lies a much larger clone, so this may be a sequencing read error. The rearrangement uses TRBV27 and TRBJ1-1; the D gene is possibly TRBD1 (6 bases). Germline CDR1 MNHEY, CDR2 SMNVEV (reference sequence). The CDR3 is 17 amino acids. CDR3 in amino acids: CASSLSGGGSVNTEASF. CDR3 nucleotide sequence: TGTGCCAGCAGTTTATCAGGGGGAGGGTCCGTGAACACTGAAGCTTCCTTT.

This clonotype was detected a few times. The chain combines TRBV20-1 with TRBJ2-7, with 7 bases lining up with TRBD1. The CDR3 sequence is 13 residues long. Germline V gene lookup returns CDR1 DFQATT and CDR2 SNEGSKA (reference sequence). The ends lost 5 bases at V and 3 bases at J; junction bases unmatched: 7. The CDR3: CSAPLRGLYEQYF. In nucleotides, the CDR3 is TGCAGTGCTCCTTTAAGGGGGCTCTACGAGCAGTACTTC.

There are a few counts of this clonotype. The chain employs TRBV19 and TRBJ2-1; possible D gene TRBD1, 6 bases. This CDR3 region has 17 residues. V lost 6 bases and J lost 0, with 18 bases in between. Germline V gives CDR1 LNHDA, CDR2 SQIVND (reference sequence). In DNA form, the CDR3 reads TGTGCCAGTAGGAATCAAGGGGGTTTGGGCTCCTACAATGAGCAGTTCTTC. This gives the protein CASRNQGGLGSYNEQFF.

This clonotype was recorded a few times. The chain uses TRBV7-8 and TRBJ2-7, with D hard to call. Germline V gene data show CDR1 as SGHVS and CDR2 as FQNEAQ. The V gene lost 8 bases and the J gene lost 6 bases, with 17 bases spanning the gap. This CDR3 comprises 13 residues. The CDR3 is CASGERVRGEQYF. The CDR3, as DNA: TGTGCCAGCGGGGAAAGGGTTCGTGGCGAGCAGTACTTC.

CDR3 residues: CASSMYGTGGQPQHF. In DNA form, the CDR3 reads TGTGCCAGTAGTATGTACGGGACAGGAGGACAGCCCCAGCATTTT. This sequence joins TRBV19 and TRBJ1-5; 8 bases agree with TRBD1. Germline V lookup: CDR1 LNHDA, CDR2 SQIVND (reference sequence). J was trimmed by 7 bases and V by 3 bases; bases with no gene match: 8. This CDR3 spans 15 amino acids.

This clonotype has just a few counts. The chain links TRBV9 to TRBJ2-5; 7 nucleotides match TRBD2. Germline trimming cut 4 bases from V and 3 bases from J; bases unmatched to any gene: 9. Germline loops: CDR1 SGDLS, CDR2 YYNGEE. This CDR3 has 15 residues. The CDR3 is CASSPHRREKETQYF. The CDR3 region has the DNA TGTGCCAGCAGCCCCCACCGGCGGGAGAAAGAGACCCAGTACTTC.

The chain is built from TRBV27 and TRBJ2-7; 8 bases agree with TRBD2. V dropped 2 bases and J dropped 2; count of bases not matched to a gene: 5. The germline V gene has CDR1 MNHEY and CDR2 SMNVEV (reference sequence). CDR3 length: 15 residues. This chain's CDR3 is CASSLTSGYPYEQYF. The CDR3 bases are TGTGCCAGCAGTTTAACTAGCGGATACCCCTACGAGCAGTACTTC.

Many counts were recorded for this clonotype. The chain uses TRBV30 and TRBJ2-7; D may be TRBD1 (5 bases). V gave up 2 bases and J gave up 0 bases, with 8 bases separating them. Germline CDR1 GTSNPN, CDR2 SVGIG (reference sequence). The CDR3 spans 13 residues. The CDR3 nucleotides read TGTGCCTGGAGTAGGGGAAACTCCTACGAGCAGTACTTC. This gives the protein CAWSRGNSYEQYF.

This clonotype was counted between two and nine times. CDR3 protein: CAWSAMTYRDNYGYTF. The CDR3 nucleotides read TGTGCCTGGAGTGCTATGACCTACAGGGATAACTATGGCTACACCTTC. The V and J genes are TRBV30 and TRBJ1-2; tentative D call: TRBD1 (6 bases). Trimming pared 1 base from V and 1 base from J, leaving 16 bases between. The CDR3 loop spans 16 amino acids. Germline assignment: CDR1 GTSNPN and CDR2 SVGIG (reference sequence). Based on the CDR3 plus reference TRBV30 and TRBJ1-2, the full variable domain is SQTIHQWPATLVQPVGSPLSLECTVEGTSNPNLYWYRQAAGRGLQLLFYSVGIGQISSEVPQNLSASRPQDRQFILSSKKLLLSDSGFYLCAWSAMTYRDNYGYTFGSGTRLTVV.

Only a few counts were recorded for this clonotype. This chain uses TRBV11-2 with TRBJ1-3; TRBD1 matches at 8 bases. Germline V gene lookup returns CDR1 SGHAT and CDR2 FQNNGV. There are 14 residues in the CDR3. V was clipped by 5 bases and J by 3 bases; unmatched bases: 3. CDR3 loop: CASSPGQGGNTIYF. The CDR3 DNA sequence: TGTGCCAGCAGCCCCGGACAGGGTGGAAACACCATATATTTT.

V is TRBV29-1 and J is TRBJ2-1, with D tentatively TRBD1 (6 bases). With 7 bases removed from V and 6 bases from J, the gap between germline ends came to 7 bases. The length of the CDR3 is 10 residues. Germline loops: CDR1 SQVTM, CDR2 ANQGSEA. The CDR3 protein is CSGGGNEQFF. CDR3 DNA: TGCAGCGGAGGGGGCAATGAGCAGTTCTTC.

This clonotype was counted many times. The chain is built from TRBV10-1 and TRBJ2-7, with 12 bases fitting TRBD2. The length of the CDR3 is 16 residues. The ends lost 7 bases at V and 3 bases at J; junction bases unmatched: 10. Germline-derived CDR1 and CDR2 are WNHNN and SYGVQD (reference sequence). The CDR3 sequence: CASTRDRTSGIYEQYF. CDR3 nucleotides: TGCGCCAGCACCCGGGACAGGACTAGCGGGATCTACGAGCAGTACTTC.